This entry concerns a single T cell receptor (beta chain). This specimen belongs to a study of CD8 T cells in Susac syndrome. After extraction with the RNeasy kit, about 0.45 to 1 ug of the RNA was reverse transcribed using random hexamers. TCRdb reprocessed the immunoSEQ multiplex PCR reads with MiXCR, giving one entry per CDR3 protein. There are 73,000 or so distinct CDR3 sequences in the sample; approximately 94% occur only once, and roughly 0.4% lies in the top ten. Germline V gene sequence: CDR1 MNHEY, CDR2 SMNVEV (reference sequence). The V and J ends lost 10 bases and 0 bases respectively, with 12 bases between them. The CDR3 has 13 residues.

The sequenced material came from CD8+ T cells from PBMCs. The rearrangement joins TRBV27 to TRBJ1-1; D is unclear. The TCR originated in a human donor with multiple sclerosis. The CDR3 sequence is CATREVLNTEAFF. DNA for the CDR3: TGTGCCACCCGGGAGGTGCTGAACACTGAAGCTTTCTTT.